This note documents a single T cell receptor beta chain sequence. After removal of 6 bases from V and 7 bases from J, the junction contained 8 bases not matched to a gene. The CDR3 extends over 14 amino acids. Germline V gene lookup returns CDR1 MNHEY and CDR2 SVGAGI. Original processing notes: Reference gene primer amplification yielded estimated nucleated cell counts. Produced via immunoSEQ multiplex PCR; TCRdb's table is partial and in-frame only. That table gives V, J and clone size, and the DNA gave D and trimming. The sample holds roughly 140,000 clones; more than 75% are singletons and the top ten take roughly 8.3%. The data stem from a study of blood T cell repertoires in COVID-19. Study-wide background: Samples representing acute and convalescent COVID-19 were sourced from the United States, Italy and Spain. The cDNA or gDNA used as material had been derived from T cells, B-cell-depleted T cells, or PBMCs.

Patients from Seattle were sampled longitudinally, starting during active infection. The material sequenced was peripheral blood. The chain recombines TRBV6-5 with TRBJ1-4, with 7 bases matching TRBD1. This clonotype was sampled from a woman aged 55 to 70 with COVID-19, enrolled during active disease. The CDR3 protein is CASRDQGVFEKLFF. The DNA for the CDR3 is TGTGCCAGCAGAGATCAGGGGGTTTTTGAAAAACTGTTTTTT.